The 18 T cell receptor beta chains reported below all come from one sample, sequenced in a study of T cell responses to AZD1222 COVID-19 vaccine. The assay was immunoSEQ multiplex PCR, and TCRdb's table has in-frame clones only and misses some. The table records approximately 74,000 clones, approximately 87% of them present only once. Sequenced here: peripheral blood, sampled 28 days after the second AZD1222 dose. These receptors originate from an adult who received the AZD1222 COVID-19 vaccine.

This rearrangement joins TRBV5-1 to TRBJ1-2; a possible D gene is TRBD1 (5 bases). The CDR3 consists of 15 residues. Germline V CDR1 and CDR2: SGHRS, YFSETQ. Trimming pared 2 bases from V and 0 bases from J, leaving 11 bases between. CDR3 DNA sequence: TGCGCCAGCAGCTTCTCGACAGATTCTAACTATGGCTACACCTTC. This gives the protein CASSFSTDSNYGYTF. Full variable domain (rest looked up from reference TRBV5-1 and TRBJ1-2): KAGVTQTPRYLIKTRGQQVTLSCSPISGHRSVSWYQQTPGQGLQFLFEYFSETQRNKGNFPGRFSGRQFSNSRSEMNVSTLELGDSALYLCASSFSTDSNYGYTFGSGTRLTVV.

This clone was seen just once. V is TRBV5-1 and J is TRBJ2-7, with D possibly matching TRBD2 (7 bases). V was shortened by 0 bases and J by 1 base, with 17 bases between the two germline ends. The CDR3 extends over 17 amino acids. The V gene's germline CDR1 is SGHRS and CDR2 YFSETQ. CDR3 sequence (DNA): TGCGCCAGCAGCTTGGCCGGGAAACAGGGAGGGTCCTACGAGCAGTACTTC. Translation gives CASSLAGKQGGSYEQYF.

In its sample, this clone was seen a few times. The rearrangement links TRBV6-1 to TRBJ2-7; D is perhaps TRBD1 (5 bases). Germline loops: CDR1 MNHNS, CDR2 SASEGT. The V gene lost 5 bases and the J gene lost 3 bases, with 11 bases spanning the gap. The CDR3 is 13 residues long. The CDR3 coding sequence is TGTGCCAGCAGTCCACGACAGCACTACGAGCAGTACTTC. This sequence encodes CASSPRQHYEQYF.

This chain links TRBV2 with TRBJ1-4, with D uncertain. The CDR3 has 14 amino acids. V was pared by 7 bases and J by 4 bases, with 13 bases between. Germline CDR1 SNHLY, CDR2 FYNNEI. This CDR3 reads CASKEGPVNEKLFF. Written as DNA, the CDR3 is TGTGCCAGCAAGGAGGGCCCGGTTAATGAAAAACTGTTTTTT.

This chain links TRBV15 with TRBJ1-2, with TRBD1 matching over 7 bases. CDR1 and CDR2 (germline): LNHNV, YYDKDF (reference sequence). CDR3 length: 15 amino acids. J was trimmed by 1 base and V by 6 bases; bases with no gene match: 8. This chain's CDR3 is CATSGNRGLNYGYTF. The CDR3 nucleotides are TGTGCCACCAGTGGGAACAGGGGACTTAACTATGGCTACACCTTC.

The chain is built from TRBV25-1 and TRBJ1-2; no clear D gene. Germline-derived CDR1 and CDR2 are MGHDK and SYGVNS. The CDR3 is 14 residues long. V lost 7 bases, J lost 0 bases, and 12 bases lay in between. CDR3 DNA: TGTGCCAGCAAACCCTCGGGAGCTAACTATGGCTACACCTTC. The encoded protein is CASKPSGANYGYTF.

This chain joins TRBV4-2 and TRBJ2-5, with 8 bases lining up with TRBD2. This CDR3 spans 15 amino acids. Germline V lookup: CDR1 LGHNA, CDR2 YNFKEQ. V shed 0 bases, J shed 4 bases, and the junction held 4 bases outside the gene matches. DNA for the CDR3: TGTGCCAGCAGCCAAGAAGGGGGACTAGGAGAGACCCAGTACTTC. It codes for CASSQEGGLGETQYF.

The chain uses TRBV29-1 and TRBJ2-1; the match to TRBD1 covers 7 bases. Germline-derived CDR1 and CDR2 are SQVTM and ANQGSEA. CDR3 size: 11 residues. V trimming: 8 bases; J trimming: 9 bases; junction bases outside the gene matches: 7. CDR3 amino acids: CSSGQAGEQFF. The CDR3 coding sequence is TGCAGCAGCGGACAGGCGGGTGAGCAGTTCTTC.

The rearrangement joins TRBV6-5 to TRBJ1-1, with D perhaps matching TRBD1 (5 bases). The CDR3 runs 11 residues. Deletions cut 8 bases from V and 5 bases from J, with 9 bases between. Per germline, CDR1 MNHEY and CDR2 SVGAGI. The CDR3 reads CASGARTEAFF. The CDR3 bases are TGTGCCAGCGGGGCTCGAACTGAAGCTTTCTTT.

The V gene is TRBV5-1, the J gene TRBJ2-2; 7 nucleotides agree with TRBD2. CDR3 length equals 13 residues. CDR1 is SGHRS, CDR2 YFSETQ, per germline. Trimming at V came to 3 bases and at J to 5 bases, leaving 1 base not matched to a gene. The CDR3 reads CASSWGGTGELFF. Written as DNA, the CDR3 is TGCGCCAGCAGCTGGGGGGGAACCGGGGAGCTGTTTTTT.

V is TRBV10-3 and J is TRBJ1-2, with no clear D. CDR1 and CDR2 from the germline V gene are ENHRY and SYGVKD. The CDR3 totals 15 residues. V lost 0 bases, J lost 7 bases, and 15 bases lay in between. The CDR3 is CAISESGRTHGGYTF. The CDR3 nucleotides read TGTGCCATCAGTGAGTCGGGGAGGACCCACGGTGGCTACACCTTC.

The rearrangement joins TRBV6-5 to TRBJ2-6; D is undetermined. Looked up from germline, CDR1 is MNHEY and CDR2 is SVGAGI. V dropped 6 bases and J dropped 2 bases, with 8 bases sitting between them. The CDR3 loop spans 14 amino acids. For the CDR3, the DNA is TGTGCCAGCAGACTCTCCCCTGGGGCCAACGTCCTGACTTTC. It encodes CASRLSPGANVLTF.

This clone is large within its sample. The CDR3 region is CASSSWVMNTEAFF. For the CDR3, the DNA is TGTGCCAGCAGCTCGTGGGTCATGAACACTGAAGCTTTCTTT. J is TRBJ1-1 and V is TRBV11-3; unclear D gene. Trimming stripped 4 bases from V and 0 bases from J, with 9 bases between. The CDR3 totals 14 residues. Per the germline V gene, CDR1 is SGHNT and CDR2 is YENEEA. The full variable domain, in which reference TRBV11-3 and TRBJ1-1 provide the parts outside the CDR3, is EAGVVQSPRYKIIEKKQPVAFWCNPISGHNTLYWYLQNLGQGPELLIRYENEEAVDDSQLPKDRFSAERLKGVDSTLKIQPAELGDSAVYLCASSSWVMNTEAFFGQGTRLTVV.

This sequence joins TRBV14 and TRBJ1-2; D is undetermined. CDR3 size: 15 residues. CDR1 SGHDN and CDR2 FVKESK come from the germline V gene. V lost 4 bases and J lost 6, with 18 bases in between. The CDR3: CASSPKSPLSNGYTF. The CDR3 region has the DNA TGTGCCAGCAGCCCCAAGAGTCCCCTTTCAAATGGCTACACCTTC.

V gene TRBV2 combines with J gene TRBJ2-5; 14 bases fit TRBD2. Germline V gene sequence: CDR1 SNHLY, CDR2 FYNNEI. This CDR3 contains 17 residues. Germline trimming cut 6 bases from V and 5 bases from J; bases unmatched to any gene: 11. CDR3 residues: CASRRLAGGKGRETQYF. For the CDR3, the DNA is TGTGCCAGCAGAAGACTAGCGGGAGGGAAAGGTCGGGAGACCCAGTACTTC.

This clone was seen only once. The chain carries TRBV25-1 and TRBJ2-1; D is perhaps TRBD1 or TRBD2 (5 bases each). Germline CDR1 is MGHDK and CDR2 is SYGVNS. The length of the CDR3 is 14 residues. V was pared by 8 bases and J by 3 bases, with 14 bases between. The CDR3 loop is CASGDGGRYNEQFF. CDR3 nucleotide sequence: TGTGCCAGCGGGGACGGAGGACGCTACAATGAGCAGTTCTTC.

The gene calls are TRBV6-5 and TRBJ1-3; 7 bases agree with TRBD1. Germline CDR1 and CDR2: MNHEY and SVGAGI. The ends lost 10 bases at V and 4 bases at J; junction bases unmatched: 13. This CDR3 spans 15 amino acids. CDR3 in DNA: TGTGCCATCCGGCGAGGGGGCGCGGGGGGAAACACCATATATTTT. This translates into CAIRRGGAGGNTIYF.

This chain links TRBV5-6 with TRBJ2-3; perhaps TRBD2 as D (5 bases). This CDR3 comprises 15 residues. Germline V gives CDR1 SGHDT, CDR2 YYEEEE. The ends were cut back, 3 bases at V and 4 bases at J, with 15 bases in the middle. The CDR3 region has the DNA TGTGCCAGCAGCTACCGGGATTTCATCGCAGATACGCAGTATTTT. Its protein product is CASSYRDFIADTQYF.